The clone carrying this TCR beta chain has more than one count but fewer than ten. Multiplex touch-down PCR with TRB-A/B primers amplified rearranged V-D-J TRB sequences. MiXCR was run by TCRdb on the multiplex PCR reads, yielding one entry per CDR3 protein. The sample has 950 to 1,500 distinct CDR3 sequences, about 28% seen once; the top ten hold less than 70%. The CDR3 totals 12 residues. CDR1 and CDR2 (germline): SEHNR, FQNEAQ (reference sequence). Trimming left V 5 bases short and J 9 bases short, with 11 bases between. This sample is drawn from a study of T cell repertoires in aging, cancer and after chemotherapy. The template was genomic DNA from peripheral blood, not RNA.

The origin of this receptor is a human donor with a solid tumor. Source material: blood. The rearrangement uses TRBV7-9 and TRBJ2-1; D gene uncertain. CDR3 region: CASSLMNLEQFF. The CDR3 region has the DNA TGTGCCAGCAGCCTTATGAACCTTGAGCAGTTCTTC.